This record looks at one T cell receptor beta chain sequence and its context. No antigen is known for it. The record originates from a study of graft-versus-host responses after intestinal transplantation. The data were produced by immunoSEQ multiplex PCR, yet TCRdb's version contains in-frame clones alone and is incomplete. The data show approximately 100,000 clones, about 90% seen once. Per the germline V gene, CDR1 is MNHEY and CDR2 is SVGAGI. V was clipped by 4 bases and J by 2 bases, with 10 bases between them. The CDR3 spans 14 residues. The origin of this receptor is a human donor who received an intestinal transplant. The rearrangement uses TRBV6-5 and TRBJ2-3; D may be TRBD2 (5 bases). The input for sequencing was unstimulated CD4+ T cells sorted from spleen or lymph node cells, taken before intestinal transplant. This CDR3 is CASSSEGYTDTQYF. The CDR3 DNA reads as TGTGCCAGCAGTTCTGAGGGATACACAGATACGCAGTATTTT.